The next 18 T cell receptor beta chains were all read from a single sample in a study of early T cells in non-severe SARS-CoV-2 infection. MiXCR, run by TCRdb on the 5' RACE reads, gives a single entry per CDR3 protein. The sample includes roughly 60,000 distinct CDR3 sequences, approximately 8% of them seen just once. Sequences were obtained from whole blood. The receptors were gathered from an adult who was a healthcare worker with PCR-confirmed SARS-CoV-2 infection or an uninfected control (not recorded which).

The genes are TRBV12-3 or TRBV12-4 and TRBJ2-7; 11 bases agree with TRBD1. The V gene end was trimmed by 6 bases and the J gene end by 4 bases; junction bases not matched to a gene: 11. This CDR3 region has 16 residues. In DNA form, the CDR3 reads TGTGCCAGCAGCCCGACCGGGACAGGGGGGAGATACGAGCAGTACTTC. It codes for CASSPTGTGGRYEQYF.

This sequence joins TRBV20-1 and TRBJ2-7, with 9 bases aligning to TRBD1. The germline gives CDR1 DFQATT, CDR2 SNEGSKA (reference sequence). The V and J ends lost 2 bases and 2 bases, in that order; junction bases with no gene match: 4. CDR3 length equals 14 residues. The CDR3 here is CSARTGTGTYEQYF. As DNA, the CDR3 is TGCAGTGCTAGAACCGGGACAGGGACCTACGAGCAGTACTTC.

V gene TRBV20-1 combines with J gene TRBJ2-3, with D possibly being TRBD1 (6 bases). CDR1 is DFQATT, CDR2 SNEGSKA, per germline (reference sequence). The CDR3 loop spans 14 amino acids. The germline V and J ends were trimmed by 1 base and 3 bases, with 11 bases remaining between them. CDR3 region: CSARVQDRTDTQYF. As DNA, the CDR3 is TGCAGTGCTAGAGTCCAGGACAGAACAGATACGCAGTATTTT.

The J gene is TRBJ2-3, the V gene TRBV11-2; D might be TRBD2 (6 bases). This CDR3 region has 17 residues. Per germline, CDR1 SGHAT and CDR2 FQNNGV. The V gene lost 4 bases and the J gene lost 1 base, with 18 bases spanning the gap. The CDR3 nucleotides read TGTGCCAGCAGCTCCCCGAAGGGACTGCCCCGCACAGATACGCAGTATTTT. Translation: CASSSPKGLPRTDTQYF. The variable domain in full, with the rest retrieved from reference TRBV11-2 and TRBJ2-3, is EAGVAQSPRYKIIEKRQSVAFWCNPISGHATLYWYQQILGQGPKLLIQFQNNGVVDDSQLPKDRFSAERLKGVDSTLKIQPAKLEDSAVYLCASSSPKGLPRTDTQYFGPGTRLTVL.

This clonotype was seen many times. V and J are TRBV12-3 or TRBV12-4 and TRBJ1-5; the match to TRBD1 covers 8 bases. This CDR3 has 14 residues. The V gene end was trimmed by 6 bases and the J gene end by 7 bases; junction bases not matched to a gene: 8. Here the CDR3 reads CASSSYRGGQPQHF. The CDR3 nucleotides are TGTGCCAGCAGCTCATACAGGGGGGGCCAGCCCCAGCATTTT.

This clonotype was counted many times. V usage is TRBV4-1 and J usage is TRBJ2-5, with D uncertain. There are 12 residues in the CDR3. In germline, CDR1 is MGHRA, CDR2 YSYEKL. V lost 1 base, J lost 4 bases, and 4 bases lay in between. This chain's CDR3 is CASSQGAETQYF. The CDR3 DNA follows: TGCGCCAGCAGCCAAGGCGCAGAGACCCAGTACTTC.

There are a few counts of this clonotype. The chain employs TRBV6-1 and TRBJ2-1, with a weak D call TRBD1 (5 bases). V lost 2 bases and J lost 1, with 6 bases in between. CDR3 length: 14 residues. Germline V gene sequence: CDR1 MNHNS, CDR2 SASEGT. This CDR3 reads CASSERGSYNEQFF. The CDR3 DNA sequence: TGTGCCAGCAGTGAAAGGGGTTCCTACAATGAGCAGTTCTTC.

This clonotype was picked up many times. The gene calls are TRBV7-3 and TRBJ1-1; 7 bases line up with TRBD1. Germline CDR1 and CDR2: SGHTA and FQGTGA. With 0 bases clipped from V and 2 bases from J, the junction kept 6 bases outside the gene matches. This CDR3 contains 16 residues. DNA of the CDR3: TGTGCCAGCAGCTTAACGCCCGGGACAGCCAACACTGAAGCTTTCTTT. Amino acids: CASSLTPGTANTEAFF.

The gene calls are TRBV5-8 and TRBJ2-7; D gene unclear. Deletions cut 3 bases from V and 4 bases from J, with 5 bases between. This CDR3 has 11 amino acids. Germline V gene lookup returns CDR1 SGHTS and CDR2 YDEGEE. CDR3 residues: CASSYVYEQYF. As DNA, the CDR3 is TGTGCCAGCAGCTATGTGTACGAGCAGTACTTC.

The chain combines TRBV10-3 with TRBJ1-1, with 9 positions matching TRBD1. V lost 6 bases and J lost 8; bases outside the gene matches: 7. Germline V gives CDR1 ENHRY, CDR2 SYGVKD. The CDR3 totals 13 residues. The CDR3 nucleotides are TGTGCCATCAGCTCCGGGACAGGGAGGGAAGCTTTCTTT. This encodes CAISSGTGREAFF.

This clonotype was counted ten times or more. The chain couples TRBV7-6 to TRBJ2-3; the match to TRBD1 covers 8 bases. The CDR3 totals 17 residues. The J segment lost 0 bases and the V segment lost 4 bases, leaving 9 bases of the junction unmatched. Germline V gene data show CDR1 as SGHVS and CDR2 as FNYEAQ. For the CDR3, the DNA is TGTGCCAGCAGCTCCTCAGACAGGGGATTAAGCACAGATACGCAGTATTTT. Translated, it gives CASSSSDRGLSTDTQYF.

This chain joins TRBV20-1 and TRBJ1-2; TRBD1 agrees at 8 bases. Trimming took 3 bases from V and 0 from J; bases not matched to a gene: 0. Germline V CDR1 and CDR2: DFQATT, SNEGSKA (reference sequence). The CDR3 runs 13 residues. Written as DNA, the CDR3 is TGCAGTGCTAGGGGACAGGCTAACTATGGCTACACCTTC. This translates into CSARGQANYGYTF.

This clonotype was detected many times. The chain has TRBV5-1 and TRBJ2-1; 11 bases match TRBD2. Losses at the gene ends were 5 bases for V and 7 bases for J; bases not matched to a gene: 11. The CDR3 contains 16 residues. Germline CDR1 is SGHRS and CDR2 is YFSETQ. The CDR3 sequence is CASRPLAGGPMNEQFF. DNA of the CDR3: TGCGCCAGCAGACCCTTAGCGGGAGGGCCTATGAATGAGCAGTTCTTC. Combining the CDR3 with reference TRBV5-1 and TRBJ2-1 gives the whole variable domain KAGVTQTPRYLIKTRGQQVTLSCSPISGHRSVSWYQQTPGQGLQFLFEYFSETQRNKGNFPGRFSGRQFSNSRSEMNVSTLELGDSALYLCASRPLAGGPMNEQFFGPGTRLTVL.

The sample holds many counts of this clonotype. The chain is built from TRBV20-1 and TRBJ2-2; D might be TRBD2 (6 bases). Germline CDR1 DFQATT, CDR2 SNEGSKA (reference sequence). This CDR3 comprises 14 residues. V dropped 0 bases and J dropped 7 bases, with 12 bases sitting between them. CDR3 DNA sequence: TGCAGTGCTAGAGATCGGAGGGGTCACGGGGAGCTGTTTTTT. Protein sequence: CSARDRRGHGELFF.

The CDR3 nucleotides are TGTGCCAGCAGCCCCCCCGGGACCCCTTTCAATGAGCAGTTCTTC. This encodes CASSPPGTPFNEQFF. The chain is built from TRBV7-9 and TRBJ2-1; D tentatively reads TRBD1 or TRBD2 (5 bases each). Trimming left V 5 bases short and J 6 bases short, with 17 bases between. Germline V gene data show CDR1 as SEHNR and CDR2 as FQNEAQ (reference sequence). This CDR3 has 15 amino acids.

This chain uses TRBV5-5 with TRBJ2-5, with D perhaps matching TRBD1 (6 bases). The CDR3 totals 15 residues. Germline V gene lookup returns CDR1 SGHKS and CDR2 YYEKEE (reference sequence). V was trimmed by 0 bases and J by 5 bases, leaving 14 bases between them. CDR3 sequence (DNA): TGTGCCAGCAGCTTGGACGGTGGGGGCGGTGAGACCCAGTACTTC. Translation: CASSLDGGGGETQYF.

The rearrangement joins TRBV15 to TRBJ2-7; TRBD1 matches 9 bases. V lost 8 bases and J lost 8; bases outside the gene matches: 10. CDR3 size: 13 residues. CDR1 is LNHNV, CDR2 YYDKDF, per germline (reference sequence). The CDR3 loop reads CATGGQGAAKQYF. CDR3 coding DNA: TGTGCCACCGGGGGACAGGGAGCGGCGAAGCAGTACTTC. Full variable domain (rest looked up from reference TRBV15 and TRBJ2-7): DAMVIQNPRYQVTQFGKPVTLSCSQTLNHNVMYWYQQKSSQAPKLLFHYYDKDFNNEADTPDNFQSRRPNTSFCFLDIRSPGLGDTAMYLCATGGQGAAKQYFGPGTRLTVT.

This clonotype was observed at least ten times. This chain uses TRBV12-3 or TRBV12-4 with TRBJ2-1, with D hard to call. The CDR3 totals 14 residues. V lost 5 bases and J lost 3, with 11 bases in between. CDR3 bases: TGTGCCAGCAGTGAAACAGCTTTCTACAATGAGCAGTTCTTC. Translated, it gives CASSETAFYNEQFF.